This entry lists 3 T cell receptor beta chains sequenced from one sample in a study of cytomegalovirus exposure and HLA in healthy donors (dated 2017 in TCRdb). The library was built by means of the immunoSEQ multiplex PCR assay. A mixture of 60 forward primers for TCR Vbeta segments and 13 reverse primers for TCR Jbeta segments was used in the multiplex PCR. The source is immuneACCESS, and TCRdb retained only in-frame sequences with V and J called. Part of the clones is not carried over; for the studies checked, unresolved V genes explain less than half of this, and the remainder is unexplained. This sample holds about 160,000 clones; roughly 79% were observed only once. Around 0.98% of the sample is in the top ten clones. Material for sequencing was PBMCs. These receptors were taken from a woman aged 45-65 years in good health and CMV-seropositive.

The chain employs TRBV2 and TRBJ2-1, with TRBD1 identical over 8 bases. This CDR3 is built from 15 residues. Germline V CDR1 and CDR2: SNHLY, FYNNEI. The ends lost 5 bases at V and 7 bases at J; junction bases unmatched: 10. The CDR3 bases are TGTGCCAGCAGTCGGACAGGGATTGTGTTTAATGAGCAGTTCTTC. It translates to CASSRTGIVFNEQFF.

The rearrangement joins TRBV11-3 to TRBJ2-2, with 11 bases fitting TRBD1. Germline trimming cut 5 bases from V and 4 bases from J; bases unmatched to any gene: 6. The CDR3 runs to 16 residues. The germline gives CDR1 SGHNT, CDR2 YENEEA. CDR3 sequence: CASSLTGTGGTGELFF. As DNA, the CDR3 is TGTGCCAGCAGCCTCACCGGGACAGGGGGCACCGGGGAGCTGTTTTTT.

This clone was seen a single time. CDR3: CASSLRGLEETQYF. DNA of the CDR3: TGCGCCAGCAGCTTACGGGGTTTAGAGGAGACCCAGTACTTC. V and J are TRBV5-1 and TRBJ2-5, with a tentative D call TRBD2 (5 bases). V was pared by 2 bases and J by 5 bases, with 13 bases between. Germline V gene sequence: CDR1 SGHRS, CDR2 YFSETQ. The CDR3 totals 14 residues. Based on the CDR3 plus reference TRBV5-1 and TRBJ2-5, the full variable domain is KAGVTQTPRYLIKTRGQQVTLSCSPISGHRSVSWYQQTPGQGLQFLFEYFSETQRNKGNFPGRFSGRQFSNSRSEMNVSTLELGDSALYLCASSLRGLEETQYFGPGTRLLVL.